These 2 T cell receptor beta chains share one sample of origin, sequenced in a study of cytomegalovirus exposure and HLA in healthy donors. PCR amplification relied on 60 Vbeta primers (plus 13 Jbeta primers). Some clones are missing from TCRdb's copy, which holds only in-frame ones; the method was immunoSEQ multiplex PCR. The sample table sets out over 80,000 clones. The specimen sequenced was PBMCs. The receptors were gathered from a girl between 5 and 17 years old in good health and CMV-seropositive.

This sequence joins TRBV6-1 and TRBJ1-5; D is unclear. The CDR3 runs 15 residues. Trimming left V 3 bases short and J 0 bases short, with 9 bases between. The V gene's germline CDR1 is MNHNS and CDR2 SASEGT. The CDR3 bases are TGTGCCAGCAGTGAGTTCAGTTATAGCAATCAGCCCCAGCATTTT. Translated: CASSEFSYSNQPQHF.

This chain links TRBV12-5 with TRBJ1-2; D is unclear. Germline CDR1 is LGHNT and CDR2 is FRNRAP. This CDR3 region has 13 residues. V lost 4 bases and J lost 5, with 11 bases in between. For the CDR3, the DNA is TGTGCTAGTGGTTCACAGTCTACGTATGGCTACACCTTC. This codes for CASGSQSTYGYTF.